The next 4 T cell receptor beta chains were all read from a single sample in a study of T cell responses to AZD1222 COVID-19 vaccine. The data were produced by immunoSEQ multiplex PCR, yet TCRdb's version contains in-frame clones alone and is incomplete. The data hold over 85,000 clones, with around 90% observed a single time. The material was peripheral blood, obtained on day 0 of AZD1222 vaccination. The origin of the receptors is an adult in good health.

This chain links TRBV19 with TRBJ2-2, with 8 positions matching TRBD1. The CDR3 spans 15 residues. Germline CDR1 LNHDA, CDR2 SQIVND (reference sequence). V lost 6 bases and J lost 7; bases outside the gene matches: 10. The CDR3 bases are TGTGCCAGTAGGAGTTCCAGGGGGCAAGGCGGGGAGCTGTTTTTT. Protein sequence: CASRSSRGQGGELFF.

CDR3 in DNA: TGCGCCAGCAGTGAAGAGGGTGATCAGCCCCAGCATTTT. Its translation: CASSEEGDQPQHF. This sequence joins TRBV5-1 and TRBJ1-5; D not certain. The CDR3 totals 13 residues. The germline gives CDR1 SGHRS, CDR2 YFSETQ. Trimming removed 5 bases from V and 5 bases from J, with 11 bases in between.

CDR3: CASSLGESHEQYF. The CDR3 bases are TGCGCCAGCAGCTTGGGAGAGTCCCACGAGCAGTACTTC. V usage is TRBV5-1 and J usage is TRBJ2-7, with D unresolved. Trimming shortened V by 0 bases and J by 5 bases, and 9 bases separated the two germline ends. Looked up from germline, CDR1 is SGHRS and CDR2 is YFSETQ. The CDR3 length is 13 residues.

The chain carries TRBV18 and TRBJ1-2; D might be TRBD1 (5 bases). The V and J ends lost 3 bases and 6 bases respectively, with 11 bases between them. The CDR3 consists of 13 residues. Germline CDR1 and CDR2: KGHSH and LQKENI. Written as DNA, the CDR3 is TGTGCCAGCTCACCGGGACCCCCAGATGGCTACACCTTC. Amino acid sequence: CASSPGPPDGYTF.